This T cell receptor (beta chain) is drawn from a study of CD8 T cells in ankylosing spondylitis. TCRdb analysed the 5' RACE reads with MiXCR anew, one entry per CDR3 protein. The sample has hundreds of thousands of distinct CDR3 sequences; about a quarter are singletons. The CDR3 is made up of 15 amino acids. Trimming removed 7 bases at V and 6 bases at J, with 22 bases between. CDR1 is MNHEY and CDR2 is SMNVEV in the germline V gene (reference sequence). To note about this clonotype: Its specificity is not known.

Study observations and caveats: Matched synovial fluid from ankylosing spondylitis patients was reported to be enriched for disease-linked clones. Apparently characteristic of ankylosing spondylitis blood was a TCR beta motif (about 8 highly homologous variants).

What was sequenced was blood, either unsorted or a sorted T cell fraction (not recorded which). The chain joins TRBV27 to TRBJ2-7; D might be TRBD1 (6 bases). The receptor was isolated from a male donor with ankylosing spondylitis or in good health (not recorded which). CDR3 protein: CASKKGDTASFEQYF. Written as DNA, the CDR3 is TGTGCCAGCAAAAAGGGGGACACAGCAAGCTTCGAGCAGTACTTC.